The rows below give T cell receptor beta chains drawn from one sample of a study of cytotoxic CD8 clonotypes in ibrutinib-treated CLL. The table came from immunoSEQ multiplex PCR; TCRdb's copy has only in-frame clones and leaves some out. The sample has about 130,000 clones, roughly 88% seen once. Material: PBMCs, obtained after 24 months of ibrutinib treatment. The receptors were gathered from a human donor with chronic lymphocytic leukemia. Each CDR3 is given with its conserved first and last residue. The order of the fields is V gene, J gene, CDR3 protein.

TRBV5-1	TRBJ2-1	CASSLGSGNEQFF
TRBV2	TRBJ1-4	CASSEALRGRGEKLFF
TRBV2	TRBJ1-1	CASEQGLNTEAFF
TRBV29-1	TRBJ1-4	CSVVENEKLFF
TRBV28	TRBJ2-3	CASSVPGETDTQYF
TRBV27	TRBJ2-7	CASSPTPGQGDYEQYF
TRBV5-5	TRBJ2-1	CAGRRARAPNEQFF
TRBV5-4	TRBJ2-1	CASSSNIRTGRSYNEQFF
TRBV7-2	TRBJ1-4	CASSRNQGTNEKLFF
TRBV11-2	TRBJ2-7	CASSLDLGSSYEQYF
TRBV7-8	TRBJ1-4	CASSFRPEKLFF
TRBV2	TRBJ2-2	CASSVGGTPGTGELFF
TRBV28	TRBJ2-3	CASRSGGSRAYTQYF
TRBV18	TRBJ2-7	CASSPNTGSRADEQYF
TRBV6-4	TRBJ2-3	CASSDSGGPDTQYF
TRBV7-2	TRBJ2-1	CASSMSGRYRNEQFF
TRBV6-5	TRBJ1-2	CASTGTGDGGYTF
TRBV6-5	TRBJ1-3	CASSYQATPSGNTIYF
TRBV4-3	TRBJ1-5	CASSQDPWDQPQHF
TRBV28	TRBJ2-5	CASSLPSIYQETQYF
TRBV19	TRBJ2-1	CASSILTGTGGINEQFF
TRBV12-2	TRBJ1-5	CASRFGVRINQPQHF
TRBV5-1	TRBJ2-3	CASTTSFTDTQYF
TRBV5-4	TRBJ2-3	CASSLGRAGSTDTQYF
TRBV28	TRBJ2-7	CASSLLGRTDRGLLYEQYF
TRBV5-8	TRBJ2-2	CASSPGLAGGPDGELFF
TRBV19	TRBJ1-5	CATRTGGSNQPQHF
TRBV11-2	TRBJ2-7	CASSSDGGPPYEQYF
TRBV5-1	TRBJ2-1	CASSLQLVTYNEQFF
TRBV28	TRBJ1-2	CASTRGGTMYGYTF
TRBV27	TRBJ1-6	CASSSPRALSPLHF
TRBV19	TRBJ2-7	CASKGLAGPLASYEQYF
TRBV28	TRBJ2-7	CASSSGQGNYEQYF
TRBV7-6	TRBJ2-2	CASSLGQSTGELFF
TRBV6-5	TRBJ1-2	CASSYLTSSNYGYTF
TRBV27	TRBJ2-7	CASSFNFDGPYEQYF
TRBV20-1	TRBJ1-4	CSANQVGKLFF
TRBV4-1	TRBJ2-3	CASSYPGGPDTQYF
TRBV7-9	TRBJ2-6	CASSTPPGTFANVLTF
TRBV4-3	TRBJ1-1	CASSQATGTEAFF
TRBV28	TRBJ1-2	CASRRQRTLHGYTF
TRBV29-1	TRBJ1-2	CSVDRGLGYTF
TRBV9	TRBJ2-2	CASSAGQGGTGELFF
TRBV6-1	TRBJ2-7	CASSATFSGSYEQYF
TRBV6-5	TRBJ2-3	CASRDLGSSPDTQYF
TRBV7-9	TRBJ1-2	CASSPQGQGKFGYTF
TRBV7-2	TRBJ2-7	CASSLFASGGYEQYF
TRBV7-9	TRBJ2-4	CASSSSRGGKNIQYF
TRBV10-3	TRBJ2-5	CAISASGQETQYF
TRBV4-2	TRBJ2-1	CASSQVGTAHNEQFF
TRBV4-2	TRBJ2-7	CASSQGLSRDRGGIRHEQYF
TRBV5-1	TRBJ1-5	CASSLGEWGADQPQHF